The 5 T cell receptor beta chains given below trace back to one sample, sequenced in a study of T cell changes during pregnancy in multiple sclerosis. Clones were read by immunoSEQ multiplex PCR, and TCRdb kept only the in-frame ones, dropping some. This sample has around 70,000 clones, with about 90% found just once. The input for sequencing was peripheral blood, taken in the second trimester of pregnancy. The receptors originated from a female donor with multiple sclerosis, enrolled in a pregnancy study.

This clone was seen just once. The gene calls are TRBV2 and TRBJ2-7; 7 positions agree with TRBD2. This CDR3 spans 13 amino acids. The germline V gene encodes CDR1 SNHLY and CDR2 FYNNEI. V lost 10 bases, J lost 5 bases, and 11 bases stayed unmatched. CDR3 in amino acids: CATAKLASHEQYF. The CDR3 region has the DNA TGTGCCACGGCGAAACTAGCGTCGCACGAGCAGTACTTC.

J is TRBJ1-4 and V is TRBV6-4, with no clear D. With 0 bases removed from V and 15 bases from J, the gap between germline ends came to 11 bases. This CDR3 contains 12 residues. CDR1 and CDR2 (germline): MRHNA, SNTAGT. The CDR3 sequence is CASSDSMGALFF. The CDR3, as DNA: TGTGCCAGCAGTGACTCGATGGGAGCCTTGTTTTTT.

The CDR3 sequence: CAWRDRVTNYGYTF. In DNA form, the CDR3 reads TGTGCCTGGAGGGACAGGGTGACTAACTATGGCTACACCTTC. V is TRBV30 and J is TRBJ1-2; 8 bases fit TRBD1. From germline, CDR1 is GTSNPN and CDR2 SVGIG (reference sequence). The CDR3 covers 14 residues. V lost 3 bases to trimming and J lost 0 bases; unmatched junction nucleotides: 3.

The V and J genes are TRBV19 and TRBJ2-1; 9 nucleotides line up with TRBD1. CDR3 length equals 16 residues. Germline loops: CDR1 LNHDA, CDR2 SQIVND (reference sequence). The ends lost 6 bases at V and 4 bases at J; junction bases unmatched: 10. DNA for the CDR3: TGTGCCAGTAGCTCCTCGGGACAGGGAGGATACAATGAGCAGTTCTTC. Translated: CASSSSGQGGYNEQFF.

This clone was observed a single time. V gene TRBV7-2 combines with J gene TRBJ2-3, with D unclear. Germline values: CDR1 SGHTA, CDR2 FQGNSA. CDR3 length equals 15 residues. V was pared by 6 bases and J by 2 bases, with 15 bases between. CDR3 loop: CASSLFSTATDTQYF. Written as DNA, the CDR3 is TGTGCCAGCAGTCTCTTTAGCACCGCCACAGATACGCAGTATTTT.